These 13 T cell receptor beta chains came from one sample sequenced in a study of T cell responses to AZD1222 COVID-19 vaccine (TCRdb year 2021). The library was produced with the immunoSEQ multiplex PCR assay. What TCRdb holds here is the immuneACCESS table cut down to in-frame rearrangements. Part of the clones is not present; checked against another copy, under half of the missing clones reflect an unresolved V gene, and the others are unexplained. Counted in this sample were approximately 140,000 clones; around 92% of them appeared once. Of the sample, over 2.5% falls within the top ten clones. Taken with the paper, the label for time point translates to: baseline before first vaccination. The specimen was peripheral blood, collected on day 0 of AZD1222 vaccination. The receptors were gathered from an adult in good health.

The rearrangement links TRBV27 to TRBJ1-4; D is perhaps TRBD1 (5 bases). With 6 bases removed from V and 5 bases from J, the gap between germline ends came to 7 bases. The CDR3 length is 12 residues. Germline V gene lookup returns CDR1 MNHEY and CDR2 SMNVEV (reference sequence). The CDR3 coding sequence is TGTGCCAGCAGGTCAGGGAATGAAAAACTGTTTTTT. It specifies CASRSGNEKLFF. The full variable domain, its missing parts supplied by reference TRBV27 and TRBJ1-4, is EAQVTQNPRYLITVTGKKLTVTCSQNMNHEYMSWYRQDPGLGLRQIYYSMNVEVTDKGDVPEGYKVSRKEKRNFPLILESPSPNQTSLYFCASRSGNEKLFFGSGTQLSVL.

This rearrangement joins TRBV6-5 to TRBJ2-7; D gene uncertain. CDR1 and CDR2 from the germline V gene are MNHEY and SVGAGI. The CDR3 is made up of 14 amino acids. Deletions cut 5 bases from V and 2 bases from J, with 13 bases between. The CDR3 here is CASSTPPSAYEQYF. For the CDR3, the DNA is TGTGCCAGCAGTACCCCTCCATCAGCCTACGAGCAGTACTTC.

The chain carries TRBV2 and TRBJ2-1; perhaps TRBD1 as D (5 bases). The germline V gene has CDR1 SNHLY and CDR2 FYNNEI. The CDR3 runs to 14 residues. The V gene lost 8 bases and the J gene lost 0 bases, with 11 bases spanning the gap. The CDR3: CASFRESSYNEQFF. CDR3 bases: TGTGCCAGCTTCAGGGAAAGCTCCTACAATGAGCAGTTCTTC.

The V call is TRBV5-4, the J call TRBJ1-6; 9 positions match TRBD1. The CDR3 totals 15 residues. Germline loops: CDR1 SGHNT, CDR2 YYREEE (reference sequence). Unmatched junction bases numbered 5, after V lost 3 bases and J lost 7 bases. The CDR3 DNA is TGTGCCAGCAGCTCGGACAGGGGCCGAAATTCACCCCTCCACTTT. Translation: CASSSDRGRNSPLHF.

The DNA of the CDR3 is TGTGCCAGTAGTATGGCGGGACAGGGGGCAAAAAGTAATCAGCCCCAGCATTTT. Residues: CASSMAGQGAKSNQPQHF. The chain carries TRBV19 and TRBJ1-5; TRBD1 agrees at 12 bases. CDR1 is LNHDA, CDR2 SQIVND, per germline (reference sequence). The J segment lost 4 bases and the V segment lost 3 bases, leaving 10 bases of the junction unmatched. The CDR3 spans 18 residues. The full variable domain, in which reference TRBV19 and TRBJ1-5 provide the parts outside the CDR3, is DGGITQSPKYLFRKEGQNVTLSCEQNLNHDAMYWYRQDPGQGLRLIYYSQIVNDFQKGDIAEGYSVSREKKESFPLTVTSAQKNPTAFYLCASSMAGQGAKSNQPQHFGDGTRLSIL.

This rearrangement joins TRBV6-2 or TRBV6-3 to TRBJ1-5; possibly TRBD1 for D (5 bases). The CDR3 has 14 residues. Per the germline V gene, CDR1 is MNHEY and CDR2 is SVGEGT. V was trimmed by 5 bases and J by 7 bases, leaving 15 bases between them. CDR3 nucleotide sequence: TGTGCCAGCAGTCCCGGGGGAGGCAGACAGCCCCAGCATTTT. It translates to CASSPGGGRQPQHF.

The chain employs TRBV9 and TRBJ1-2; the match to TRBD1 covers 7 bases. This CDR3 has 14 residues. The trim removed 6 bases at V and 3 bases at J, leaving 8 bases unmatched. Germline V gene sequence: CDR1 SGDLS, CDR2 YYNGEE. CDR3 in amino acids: CASTLTGTDYGYTF. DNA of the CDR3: TGTGCCAGCACCCTTACCGGGACAGACTATGGCTACACCTTC.

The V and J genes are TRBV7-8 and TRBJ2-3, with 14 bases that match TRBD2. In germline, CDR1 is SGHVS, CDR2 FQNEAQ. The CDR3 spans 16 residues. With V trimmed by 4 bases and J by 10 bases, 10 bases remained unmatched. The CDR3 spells CASSSSRPGLAGAQYF. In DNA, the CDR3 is TGTGCCAGCAGCTCATCCCGTCCGGGACTAGCGGGGGCGCAGTATTTT.

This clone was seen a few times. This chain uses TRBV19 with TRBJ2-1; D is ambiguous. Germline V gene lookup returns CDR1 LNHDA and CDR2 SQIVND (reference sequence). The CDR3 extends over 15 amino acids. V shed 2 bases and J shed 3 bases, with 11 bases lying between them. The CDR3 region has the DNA TGTGCCAGTAGTATATCTCCTCAGGTCTACAATGAGCAGTTCTTC. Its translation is CASSISPQVYNEQFF.

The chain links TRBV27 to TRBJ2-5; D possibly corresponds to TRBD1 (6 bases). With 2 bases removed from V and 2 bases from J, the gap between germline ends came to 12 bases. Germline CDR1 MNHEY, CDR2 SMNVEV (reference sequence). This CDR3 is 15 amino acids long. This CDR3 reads CASSLGRGPQETQYF. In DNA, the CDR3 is TGTGCCAGCAGTTTAGGCAGGGGACCTCAAGAGACCCAGTACTTC.

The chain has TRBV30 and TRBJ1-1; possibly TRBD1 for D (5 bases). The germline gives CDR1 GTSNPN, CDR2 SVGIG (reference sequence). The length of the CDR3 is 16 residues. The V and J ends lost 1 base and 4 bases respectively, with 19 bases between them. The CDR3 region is CAWSDRRQGSRTEAFF. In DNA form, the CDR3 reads TGTGCCTGGAGTGACCGTCGGCAGGGAAGTCGCACTGAAGCTTTCTTT.

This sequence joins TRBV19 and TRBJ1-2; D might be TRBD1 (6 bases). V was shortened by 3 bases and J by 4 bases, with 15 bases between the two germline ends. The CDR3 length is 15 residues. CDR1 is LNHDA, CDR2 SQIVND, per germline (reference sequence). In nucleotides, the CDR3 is TGTGCCAGTAGTATCCCCTCGGTCAGGGGCTATGGCTACACCTTC. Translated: CASSIPSVRGYGYTF.

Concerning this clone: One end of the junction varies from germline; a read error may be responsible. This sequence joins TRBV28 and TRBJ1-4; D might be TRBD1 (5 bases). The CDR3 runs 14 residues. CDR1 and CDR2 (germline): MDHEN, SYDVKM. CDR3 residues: CASSPGTTKEKLFF. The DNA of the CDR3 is TGTGCCAGCAGTCCCGGGACGACTAAAGAAAAACTGTTTTTT.